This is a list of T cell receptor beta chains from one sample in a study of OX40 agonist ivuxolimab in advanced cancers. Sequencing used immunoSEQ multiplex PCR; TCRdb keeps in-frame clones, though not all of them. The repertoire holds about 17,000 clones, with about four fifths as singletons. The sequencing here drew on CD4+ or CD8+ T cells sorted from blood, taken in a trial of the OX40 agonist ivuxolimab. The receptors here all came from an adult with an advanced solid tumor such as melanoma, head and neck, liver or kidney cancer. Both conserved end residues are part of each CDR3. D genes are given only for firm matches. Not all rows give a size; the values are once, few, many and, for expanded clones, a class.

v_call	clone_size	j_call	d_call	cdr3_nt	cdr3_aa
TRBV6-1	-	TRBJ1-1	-	TGTGCCAGCAAGGCCCTGTGGGGGGACACTGAAGCTTTCTTT	CASKALWGDTEAFF
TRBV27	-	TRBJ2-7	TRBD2	TGTGCCAGCAGTTCCCTACGGACTAGCGGTAAACGGAGCTACGAGCAGTACTTC	CASSSLRTSGKRSYEQYF
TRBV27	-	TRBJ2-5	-	TGTGCCAGCTGGGGTAGGGGGGGAAGGGAGACCCAGTACTTC	CASWGRGGRETQYF
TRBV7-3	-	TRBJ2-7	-	TGTGCCAGCAGCTTAGAGCCATTCTACGAGCAGTACTTC	CASSLEPFYEQYF
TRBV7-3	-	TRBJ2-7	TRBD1	TGTGCCAGCAGCTCGTTACAGGGGGGCGAGCAGTACTTC	CASSSLQGGEQYF
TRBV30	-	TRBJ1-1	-	TGTGCCTGGAGTCTCGGGTCGTCTTACATGAACACTGAAGCTTTCTTT	CAWSLGSSYMNTEAFF
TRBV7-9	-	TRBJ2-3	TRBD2	TGTGCCAGCAGCTCACATGCGGGAGGAGATACGCAGTATTTT	CASSSHAGGDTQYF
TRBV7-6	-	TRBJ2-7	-	TGTGCCAGCAGCTGGGACTCCGGACGCGAGCAGTACTTC	CASSWDSGREQYF
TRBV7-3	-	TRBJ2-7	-	TGTGCCAGCAGCTTACGGGGGACGGGGCGGAGAACCACCTACGAGCAGTACTTC	CASSLRGTGRRTTYEQYF
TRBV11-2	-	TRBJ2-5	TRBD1	TGTGCCAGCAGCTCCCTTTCCGGGACAGGGAGGGAGACCCAGTACTTC	CASSSLSGTGRETQYF
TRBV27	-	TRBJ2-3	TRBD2	TGTGCCAGCAGTTTCCGCCGGACTAGCGGGAGCTCAGATACGCAGTATTTT	CASSFRRTSGSSDTQYF
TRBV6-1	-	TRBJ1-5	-	TGTGCCAGCCGTCAGTGGGACACCCGGCAGCCCCAGCATTTT	CASRQWDTRQPQHF
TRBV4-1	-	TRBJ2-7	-	TGCGCCAGTTCGGGACTGACGAGCTCCTACGAGCAGTACTTC	CASSGLTSSYEQYF
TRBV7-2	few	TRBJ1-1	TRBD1	TGTGCCAGCAGCACGGGACAGGCAACTGAAGCTTTCTTT	CASSTGQATEAFF
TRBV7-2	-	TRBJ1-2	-	TGTGCCAGCAGCTCGGGGGGCAGGGTTGGCTATGGCTACACCTTC	CASSSGGRVGYGYTF
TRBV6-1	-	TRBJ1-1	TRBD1	TGTGCCAGCAGTATCGGGACAGCGAACACTGAAGCTTTCTTT	CASSIGTANTEAFF
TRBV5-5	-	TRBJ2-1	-	TGTGCCAGCAGCTTGGCGTCTTACAATGAGCAGTTCTTC	CASSLASYNEQFF
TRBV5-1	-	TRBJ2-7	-	TGCGCCAGCAGCTTGGACGCGACAGCCTTCTACGAGCAGTACTTC	CASSLDATAFYEQYF
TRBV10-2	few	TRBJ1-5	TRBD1	TGCGCCAGCAGGGGACAGGGGGATCAGCCCCAGCATTTT	CASRGQGDQPQHF
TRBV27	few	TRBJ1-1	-	TGTGCCAGCACAGGCCAGGGGAACACTGAAGCTTTCTTT	CASTGQGNTEAFF
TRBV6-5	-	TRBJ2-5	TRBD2	TGTGCCAGCAGTTATAATTGGGGGACTAGCCAAGAGACCCAGTACTTC	CASSYNWGTSQETQYF
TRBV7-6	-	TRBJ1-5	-	TGTGCCAGCAGCTTAGATAGCAATCAGCCCCAGCATTTT	CASSLDSNQPQHF
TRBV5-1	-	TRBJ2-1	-	TGCGCCAGCAGCTCCGGACAAGCTTACATTAACTACAATGAGCAGTTCTTC	CASSSGQAYINYNEQFF
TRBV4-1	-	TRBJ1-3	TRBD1	TGCGCCAGCAGCCAAGATCATCCAGGGGGCTTCGGAAACACCATATATTTT	CASSQDHPGGFGNTIYF
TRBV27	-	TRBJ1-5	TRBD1	TGTGCCAGCAGATCCGGACAGGGACGCAATCAGCCCCAGCATTTT	CASRSGQGRNQPQHF
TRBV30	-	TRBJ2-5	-	TGTGCCTGGAGTAGGGCTAATCAAGAGACCCAGTACTTC	CAWSRANQETQYF
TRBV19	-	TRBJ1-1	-	TGTGCTAGTAGTCGTCCCCGGGGGAATACTGAAGCTTTCTTT	CASSRPRGNTEAFF
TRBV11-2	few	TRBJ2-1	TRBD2	TGTGCCAGCAGCTTAGTGGGTGGCGGGAGGAGTGCCAATGAGCAGTTCTTC	CASSLVGGGRSANEQFF
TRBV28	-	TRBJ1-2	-	TGTGCCAGCAGTCAGAGACTTCGGGAGGGCTACACCTTC	CASSQRLREGYTF